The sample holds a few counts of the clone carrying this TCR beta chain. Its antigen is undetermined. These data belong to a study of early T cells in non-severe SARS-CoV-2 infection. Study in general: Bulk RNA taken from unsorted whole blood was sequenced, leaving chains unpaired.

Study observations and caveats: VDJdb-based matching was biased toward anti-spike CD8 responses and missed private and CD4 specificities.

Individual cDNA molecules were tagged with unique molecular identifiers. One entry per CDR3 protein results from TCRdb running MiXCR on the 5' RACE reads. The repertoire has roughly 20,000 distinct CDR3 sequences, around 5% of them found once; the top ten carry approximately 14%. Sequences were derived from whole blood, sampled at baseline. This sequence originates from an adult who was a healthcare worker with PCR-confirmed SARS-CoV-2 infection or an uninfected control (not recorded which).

The CDR3 loop is CAWNRGGDQETQYF. The CDR3 DNA reads TGTGCCTGGAATCGCGGGGGTGACCAAGAGACCCAGTACTTC. The chain is built from TRBV30 and TRBJ2-5; TRBD2 matches at 7 bases. The germline V gene has CDR1 GTSNPN and CDR2 SVGIG (reference sequence). J gave up 0 bases and V 4 bases, and 5 bases lay outside the gene matches. This CDR3 is 14 amino acids long. The entire variable domain, with the rest obtained from reference TRBV30 and TRBJ2-5, is as follows: SQTIHQWPATLVQPVGSPLSLECTVEGTSNPNLYWYRQAAGRGLQLLFYSVGIGQISSEVPQNLSASRPQDRQFILSSKKLLLSDSGFYLCAWNRGGDQETQYFGPGTRLLVL.